The sequence of this T cell receptor beta chain was determined in a study of blood T cell repertoires in COVID-19. This CDR3 is 14 amino acids long. Germline CDR1 is SGHTA and CDR2 is FQGNSA. V was pared by 4 bases and J by 5 bases, with 14 bases between. Sequencing was performed with immunoSEQ multiplex PCR; in TCRdb, only in-frame clones are kept and a portion is missing. The table includes some 200,000 clones, roughly four fifths detected once. The chain uses TRBV7-2 and TRBJ1-1; the D gene is possibly TRBD1 (5 bases). The sequencing input was PBMCs or T cells enriched from blood (not recorded which). This TCR came from a man in his forties who had recovered from COVID-19. CDR3 nucleotide sequence: TGTGCCAGCAGCTGGGCCGGGGGGGTTACTGAAGCTTTCTTT. This encodes CASSWAGGVTEAFF.